Reported below is one T cell receptor (beta chain). Its antigen is unidentified. The data belong to a study of response to subunit inactivated influenza vaccine. Study-wide results and limits: Authors suggested each seasonal influenza vaccination recruits few new T cells.

Each CDR3 protein gets one entry after TCRdb re-called the RT-PCR reads with MiXCR. The data show around 490,000 distinct CDR3 sequences, 7.6% seen once. With 5 bases clipped from V and 4 bases from J, the junction kept 1 base outside the gene matches. This CDR3 region has 12 residues. The source was PBMCs from blood, collected around 2 years after vaccination. V usage is TRBV12-3 or TRBV12-4 and J usage is TRBJ2-5, with 7 bases lining up with TRBD1. This receptor was taken from a man aged 45-69 years who received an inactivated influenza vaccine. The CDR3 is CASSNRGETQYF. CDR3 in DNA: TGTGCCAGCAGTAACAGGGGAGAGACCCAGTACTTC.